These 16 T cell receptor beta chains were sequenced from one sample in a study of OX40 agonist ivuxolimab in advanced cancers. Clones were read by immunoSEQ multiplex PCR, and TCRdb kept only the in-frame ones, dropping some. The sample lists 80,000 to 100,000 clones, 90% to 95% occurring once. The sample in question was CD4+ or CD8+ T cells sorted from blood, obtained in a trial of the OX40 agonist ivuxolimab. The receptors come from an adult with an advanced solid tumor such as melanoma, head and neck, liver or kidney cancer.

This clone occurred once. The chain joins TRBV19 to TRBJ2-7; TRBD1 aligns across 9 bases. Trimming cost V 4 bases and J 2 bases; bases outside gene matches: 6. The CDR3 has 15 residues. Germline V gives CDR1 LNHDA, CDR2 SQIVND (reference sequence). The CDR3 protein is CASSTRDRVPYEQYF. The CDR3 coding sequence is TGTGCCAGTAGTACCCGGGACAGGGTACCCTACGAGCAGTACTTC.

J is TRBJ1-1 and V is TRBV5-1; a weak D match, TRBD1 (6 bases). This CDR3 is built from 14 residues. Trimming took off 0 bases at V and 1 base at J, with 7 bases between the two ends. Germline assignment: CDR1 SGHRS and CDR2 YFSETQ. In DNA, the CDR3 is TGCGCCAGCAGCTTGGGGACAGAGAACACTGAAGCTTTCTTT. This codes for CASSLGTENTEAFF.

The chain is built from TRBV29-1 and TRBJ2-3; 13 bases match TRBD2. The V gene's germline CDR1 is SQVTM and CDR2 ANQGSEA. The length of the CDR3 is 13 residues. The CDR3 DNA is TGCACTGGACTAGCGGGGGGCACAGATACGCAGTATTTT. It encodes CTGLAGGTDTQYF.

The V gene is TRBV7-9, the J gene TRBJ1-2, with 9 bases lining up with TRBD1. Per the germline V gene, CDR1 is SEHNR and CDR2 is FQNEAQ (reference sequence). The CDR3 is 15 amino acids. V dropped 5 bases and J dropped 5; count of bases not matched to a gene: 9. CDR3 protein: CASSAGQGLGYGYTF. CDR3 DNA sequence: TGTGCCAGCAGCGCGGGACAGGGCCTTGGATATGGCTACACCTTC.

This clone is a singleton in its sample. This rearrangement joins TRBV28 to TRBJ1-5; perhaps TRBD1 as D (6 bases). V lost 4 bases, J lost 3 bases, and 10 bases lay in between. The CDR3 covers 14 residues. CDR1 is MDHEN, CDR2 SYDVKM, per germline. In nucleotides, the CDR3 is TGTGCCAGCAGTTCAGGACAGTACAATCAGCCCCAGCATTTT. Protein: CASSSGQYNQPQHF.

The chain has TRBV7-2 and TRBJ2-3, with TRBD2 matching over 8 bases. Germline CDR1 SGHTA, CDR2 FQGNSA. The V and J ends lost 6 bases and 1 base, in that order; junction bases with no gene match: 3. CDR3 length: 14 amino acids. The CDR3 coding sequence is TGTGCCAGCAGTTCGACTAGCGGCACAGATACGCAGTATTTT. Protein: CASSSTSGTDTQYF.

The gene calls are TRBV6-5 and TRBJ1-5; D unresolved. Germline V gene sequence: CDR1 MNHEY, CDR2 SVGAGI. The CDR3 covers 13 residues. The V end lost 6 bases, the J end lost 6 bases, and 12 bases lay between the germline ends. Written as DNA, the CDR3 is TGTGCCAGCAGCCCCACGTGGGGTCAGCCCCAGCATTTT. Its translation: CASSPTWGQPQHF.

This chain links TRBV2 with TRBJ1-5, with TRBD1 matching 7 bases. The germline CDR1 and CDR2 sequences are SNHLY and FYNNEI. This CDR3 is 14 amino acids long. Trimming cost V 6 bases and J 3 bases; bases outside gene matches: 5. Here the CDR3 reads CASSRGTYNQPQHF. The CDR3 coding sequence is TGTGCCAGCAGCAGGGGGACCTACAATCAGCCCCAGCATTTT.

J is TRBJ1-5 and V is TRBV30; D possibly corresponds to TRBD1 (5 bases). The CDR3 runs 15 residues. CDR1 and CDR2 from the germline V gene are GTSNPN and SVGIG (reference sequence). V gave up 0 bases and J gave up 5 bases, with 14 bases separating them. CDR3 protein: CAWSVLGQGDQPQHF. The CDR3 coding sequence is TGTGCCTGGAGTGTACTGGGCCAGGGCGATCAGCCCCAGCATTTT. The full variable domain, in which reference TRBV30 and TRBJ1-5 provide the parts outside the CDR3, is SQTIHQWPATLVQPVGSPLSLECTVEGTSNPNLYWYRQAAGRGLQLLFYSVGIGQISSEVPQNLSASRPQDRQFILSSKKLLLSDSGFYLCAWSVLGQGDQPQHFGDGTRLSIL.

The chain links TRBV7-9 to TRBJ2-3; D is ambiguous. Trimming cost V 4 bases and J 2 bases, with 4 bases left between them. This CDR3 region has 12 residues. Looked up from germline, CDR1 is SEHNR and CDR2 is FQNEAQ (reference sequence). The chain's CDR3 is CASSWNTDTQYF. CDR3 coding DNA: TGTGCCAGCAGCTGGAACACAGATACGCAGTATTTT.

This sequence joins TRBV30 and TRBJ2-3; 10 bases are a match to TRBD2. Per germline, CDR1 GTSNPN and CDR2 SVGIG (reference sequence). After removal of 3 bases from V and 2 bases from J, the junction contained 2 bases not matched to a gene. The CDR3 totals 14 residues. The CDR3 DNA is TGTGCCTGGAGGCTAGCGGGGGACACAGATACGCAGTATTTT. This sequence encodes CAWRLAGDTDTQYF. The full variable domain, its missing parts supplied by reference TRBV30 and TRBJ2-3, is SQTIHQWPATLVQPVGSPLSLECTVEGTSNPNLYWYRQAAGRGLQLLFYSVGIGQISSEVPQNLSASRPQDRQFILSSKKLLLSDSGFYLCAWRLAGDTDTQYFGPGTRLTVL.

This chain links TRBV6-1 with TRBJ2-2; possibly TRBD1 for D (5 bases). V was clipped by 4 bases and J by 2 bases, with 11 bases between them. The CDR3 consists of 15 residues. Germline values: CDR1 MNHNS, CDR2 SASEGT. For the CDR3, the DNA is TGTGCCAGCAGTGTTTGGCAGGGTAACACCGGGGAGCTGTTTTTT. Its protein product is CASSVWQGNTGELFF.

CDR3 sequence (DNA): TGTGCCAGCAGCCCAGTAGCGGGGGCGAACACCGGGGAGCTGTTTTTT. As protein: CASSPVAGANTGELFF. The chain recombines TRBV7-3 with TRBJ2-2; 9 positions agree with TRBD2. The J segment lost 0 bases and the V segment lost 5 bases, leaving 4 bases of the junction unmatched. The germline V gene encodes CDR1 SGHTA and CDR2 FQGTGA. This CDR3 has 16 residues.

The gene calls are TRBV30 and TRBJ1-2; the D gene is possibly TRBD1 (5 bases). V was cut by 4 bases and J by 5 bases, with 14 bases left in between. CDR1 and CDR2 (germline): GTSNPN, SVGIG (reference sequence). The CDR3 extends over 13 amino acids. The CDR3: CAWIPGLYYGYTF. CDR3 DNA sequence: TGTGCCTGGATCCCGGGGCTCTATTATGGCTACACCTTC.

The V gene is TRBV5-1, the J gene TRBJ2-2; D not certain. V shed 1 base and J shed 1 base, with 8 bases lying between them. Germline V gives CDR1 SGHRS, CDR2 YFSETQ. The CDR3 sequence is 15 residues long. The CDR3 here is CASSLYGQNTGELFF. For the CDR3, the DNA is TGCGCCAGCAGCTTGTACGGGCAGAACACCGGGGAGCTGTTTTTT. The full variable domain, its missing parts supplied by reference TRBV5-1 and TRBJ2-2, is KAGVTQTPRYLIKTRGQQVTLSCSPISGHRSVSWYQQTPGQGLQFLFEYFSETQRNKGNFPGRFSGRQFSNSRSEMNVSTLELGDSALYLCASSLYGQNTGELFFGEGSRLTVL.

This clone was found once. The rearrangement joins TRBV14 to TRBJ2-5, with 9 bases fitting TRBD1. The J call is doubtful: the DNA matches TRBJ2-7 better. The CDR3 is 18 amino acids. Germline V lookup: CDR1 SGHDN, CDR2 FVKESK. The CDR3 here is CASSPIVTRDRALYEQYF. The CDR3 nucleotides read TGTGCCAGCAGCCCCATCGTCACGCGGGACAGGGCATTGTACGAGCAGTACTTC.